This T cell receptor (beta chain) was captured in a study of tumor-infiltrating lymphocytes in localized non-small cell lung cancer. Study findings and constraints: Different pieces of the same tissue were used for each assay.

The table came from immunoSEQ multiplex PCR; TCRdb's copy has only in-frame clones and leaves some out. The repertoire holds approximately 12,000 clones, with more than 75% as singletons. In this sample, this clone turned up a few times. Its antigen is undetermined. Between the trimmed V and J ends, which lost 4 bases and 4 bases, there was a span of 9 bases. The germline V gene has CDR1 SGHTS and CDR2 YDEGEE. The CDR3 sequence is 13 residues long. The material sequenced was uninvolved lung tissue not adjacent to the tumor. The chain uses TRBV5-8 and TRBJ1-5, with D perhaps TRBD1 (5 bases). This clonotype originated in a human donor with non-small cell lung cancer. This chain's CDR3 is CASSTGLNQPQHF. As DNA, the CDR3 is TGTGCCAGCAGCACAGGACTAAATCAGCCCCAGCATTTT. Full variable domain (remainder filled in from reference TRBV5-8 and TRBJ1-5): EAGVTQSPTHLIKTRGQQATLRCSPISGHTSVYWYQQALGLGLQFLLWYDEGEERNRGNFPPRFSGRQFPNYSSELNVNALELEDSALYLCASSTGLNQPQHFGDGTRLSIL.